These 16 T cell receptor beta chains were sequenced from one sample in a study of T cell responses to AZD1222 COVID-19 vaccine. TCRdb keeps only in-frame clones here, not all; method: immunoSEQ multiplex PCR. The profile shows about 82,000 clones, 75% to 90% of them singletons. Source: peripheral blood, taken 28 days after the second AZD1222 dose. The receptor set was obtained from an adult who received the AZD1222 COVID-19 vaccine.

Only a few counts were recorded for this clone. V gene TRBV4-1 combines with J gene TRBJ2-6; D perhaps matches TRBD2 (5 bases). Germline lookup yields CDR1 MGHRA and CDR2 YSYEKL. Trimming cost V 1 base and J 0 bases, with 10 bases left between them. The length of the CDR3 is 17 residues. The DNA for the CDR3 is TGCGCCAGCAGCCAAGTTGAGGGATTCTCTGGGGCCAACGTCCTGACTTTC. It specifies CASSQVEGFSGANVLTF.

This clone was detected only once. The chain has TRBV4-1 and TRBJ2-2; 10 bases fit TRBD2. The junction had 3 bases not matched to a gene; V was cut back by 4 bases and J by 1 base. The CDR3 has 16 residues. Germline assignment: CDR1 MGHRA and CDR2 YSYEKL. This CDR3 is CASSLWTSGNTGELFF. The CDR3 DNA is TGCGCCAGCAGCCTCTGGACTAGCGGGAACACCGGGGAGCTGTTTTTT.

This chain links TRBV28 with TRBJ1-2; no firm D call. The V end was cut by 4 bases, the J end by 7 bases, with 19 bases between. This CDR3 is built from 15 residues. CDR1 is MDHEN and CDR2 is SYDVKM in the germline V gene. CDR3 bases: TGTGCCAGCAGTTCTCCAACCGCTGGACGAGGTGGCTACACCTTC. Translating gives CASSSPTAGRGGYTF.

The sample holds a few counts of this clone. V is TRBV19 and J is TRBJ1-4; D remains ambiguous. This CDR3 is 12 amino acids long. The germline gives CDR1 LNHDA, CDR2 SQIVND (reference sequence). V lost 6 bases and J lost 4, with 6 bases in between. DNA of the CDR3: TGTGCCAGTAGACAGAATAATGAAAAACTGTTTTTT. This encodes CASRQNNEKLFF.

CDR3 region: CASSQGAGGTGELFF. CDR3 coding DNA: TGTGCCAGCAGCCAAGGAGCGGGGGGGACCGGGGAGCTGTTTTTT. This chain joins TRBV4-2 and TRBJ2-2; TRBD2 matches at 10 bases. The CDR3 is made up of 15 amino acids. Germline V CDR1 and CDR2: LGHNA, YNFKEQ. Unmatched junction bases numbered 1, after V lost 1 base and J lost 5 bases.

This chain connects TRBV28 to TRBJ1-6; TRBD1 matches at 7 bases. V was pared by 4 bases and J by 9 bases, with 9 bases of the junction left unmatched. The CDR3 consists of 15 residues. CDR1 and CDR2 from the germline V gene are MDHEN and SYDVKM. CDR3 in amino acids: CASSSTTGAGSPLHF. For the CDR3, the DNA is TGTGCCAGCAGTTCAACTACAGGGGCAGGTTCACCCCTCCACTTT.

The rearrangement uses TRBV15 and TRBJ1-3, with D possibly matching TRBD1 (6 bases). CDR1 is LNHNV, CDR2 YYDKDF, per germline (reference sequence). This CDR3 comprises 15 residues. The V end was cut by 5 bases, the J end by 0 bases, with 11 bases between. For the CDR3, the DNA is TGTGCCACCAGCGGGCAGGGACACTCTGGAAACACCATATATTTT. This codes for CATSGQGHSGNTIYF. Combining the CDR3 with reference TRBV15 and TRBJ1-3 gives the whole variable domain DAMVIQNPRYQVTQFGKPVTLSCSQTLNHNVMYWYQQKSSQAPKLLFHYYDKDFNNEADTPDNFQSRRPNTSFCFLDIRSPGLGDTAMYLCATSGQGHSGNTIYFGEGSWLTVV.

The chain carries TRBV4-2 and TRBJ2-2; 9 bases fit TRBD1. In germline, CDR1 is LGHNA, CDR2 YNFKEQ. This CDR3 spans 17 amino acids. V dropped 0 bases and J dropped 4; count of bases not matched to a gene: 6. This CDR3 reads CASSQELGQGVTGELFF. In DNA, the CDR3 is TGTGCCAGCAGCCAAGAGTTGGGACAGGGAGTCACCGGGGAGCTGTTTTTT.

The chain recombines TRBV19 with TRBJ1-6, with D possibly TRBD1 on 5 matching bases. V lost 10 bases and J lost 9, with 25 bases in between. The CDR3 extends over 16 amino acids. CDR1 and CDR2 (germline): LNHDA, SQIVND (reference sequence). This chain's CDR3 is CATRPGKGAKSSPLHF. In nucleotides, the CDR3 is TGTGCCACCCGTCCTGGTAAAGGGGCAAAAAGTTCACCCCTCCACTTT.

This clone was seen only a few times. The CDR3 here is CASSQFRTGFDSNQPQHF. The CDR3 bases are TGTGCCAGCTCCCAATTTCGGACAGGCTTCGATAGCAATCAGCCCCAGCATTTT. The chain employs TRBV18 and TRBJ1-5; 7 bases fit TRBD1. Germline loops: CDR1 KGHSH, CDR2 LQKENI. V trimming: 6 bases; J trimming: 0 bases; junction bases outside the gene matches: 14. This CDR3 is 18 amino acids long.

Here the CDR3 reads CASSYRERGSEAFF. CDR3 bases: TGTGCCAGCAGTTACAGGGAGAGAGGTTCTGAAGCTTTCTTT. The chain is built from TRBV6-5 and TRBJ1-1; no clear D. Germline V gene sequence: CDR1 MNHEY, CDR2 SVGAGI. V gave up 2 bases and J gave up 6 bases, with 13 bases separating them. This CDR3 is built from 14 residues.

The gene calls are TRBV7-9 and TRBJ2-2, with D perhaps TRBD2 (6 bases). V lost 3 bases to trimming and J lost 1 base, with 18 bases between them. The CDR3 runs to 18 residues. Germline V lookup: CDR1 SEHNR, CDR2 FQNEAQ (reference sequence). The CDR3 here is CASSFSRGWGENTGELFF. The CDR3 nucleotides are TGTGCCAGCAGCTTCTCCCGGGGCTGGGGGGAGAACACCGGGGAGCTGTTTTTT.

This clone appeared a single time. V gene TRBV10-1 combines with J gene TRBJ1-1; D possibly corresponds to TRBD1 (6 bases). V was trimmed by 0 bases and J by 9 bases, leaving 14 bases between them. The CDR3 length is 14 residues. The germline gives CDR1 WNHNN, CDR2 SYGVQD (reference sequence). The CDR3 nucleotides are TGCGCCAGCAGTGAGTCGATAACCGGACAGCAAGCTTTCTTT. Encoded protein: CASSESITGQQAFF.

V usage is TRBV7-9 and J usage is TRBJ1-3; no clear D gene. CDR3 length: 17 residues. Germline assignment: CDR1 SEHNR and CDR2 FQNEAQ (reference sequence). The V end lost 5 bases, the J end lost 0 bases, and 17 bases lay between the germline ends. CDR3 DNA sequence: TGTGCCAGCAGCCCGCGAGCCTCGATCTCCTCTGGAAACACCATATATTTT. The encoded protein is CASSPRASISSGNTIYF. The variable domain in full, with the rest retrieved from reference TRBV7-9 and TRBJ1-3, is DTGVSQNPRHKITKRGQNVTFRCDPISEHNRLYWYRQTLGQGPEFLTYFQNEAQLEKSRLLSDRFSAERPKGSFSTLEIQRTEQGDSAMYLCASSPRASISSGNTIYFGEGSWLTVV.

This chain links TRBV6-2 or TRBV6-3 with TRBJ2-7; TRBD1 or TRBD2 may be the D gene (5 bases each). In germline, CDR1 is MNHEY, CDR2 SVGEGT. V was cut by 4 bases and J by 6 bases, with 10 bases left in between. The CDR3 is made up of 12 amino acids. CDR3 DNA sequence: TGTGCCAGCAGTTTTCTGAGGGGCGAGCAGTACTTC. It is translated as CASSFLRGEQYF.

J is TRBJ1-2 and V is TRBV12-3 or TRBV12-4; D unresolved. CDR3 size: 13 residues. With 2 bases removed from V and 4 bases from J, the gap between germline ends came to 8 bases. This CDR3 reads CASSLRQVYGYTF. The CDR3 DNA reads TGTGCCAGCAGTTTACGCCAGGTCTATGGCTACACCTTC.